This T cell receptor beta chain was captured in a study of blood T cell repertoires in COVID-19. Across the whole study: Donors in Cohort 3 who had recovered were those with two negative PCRs, healthcare professional clearance, or resolution of their symptoms.

In the original analysis: Reference gene primers were amplified, and this amplification served to estimate nucleated cell counts. Clones were sequenced by immunoSEQ multiplex PCR, and TCRdb holds only the in-frame ones, with some missing. The V and J calls and clone size come from that table; D and trimming were worked out from the DNA. This sample has roughly 340,000 clones; about 90% occur once, and the top ten carry around 2%. Participant age was roughly 18 to 100 years, and participants resided in roughly 24 US areas. Participant-reported clinical history was the basis for cohort assignment. This TCR was recovered from a man aged 35 to 55 in a cohort exposed to, infected with or recovered from COVID-19 (not recorded which). The sequencing sample was made of PBMCs or T cells enriched from blood (not recorded which).

The CDR3: CASSYEGVVYGYTF. CDR3 DNA sequence: TGTGCCAGCTCTTACGAAGGAGTAGTCTATGGCTACACCTTC. The rearrangement links TRBV18 to TRBJ1-2; no clear D. The CDR3 is 14 amino acids. Looked up from germline, CDR1 is KGHSH and CDR2 is LQKENI. V dropped 6 bases and J dropped 4 bases, with 15 bases sitting between them.